Listed here are 5 T cell receptor beta chains from one sample, sequenced in a study of post-analysis software for immune sequencing data. Points from the study as a whole: Higher frequency in patients than in controls was seen for a handful of TRBV segments, with TRBV5-6, TRBV5-1 and TRBV20-1 among them.

The TCR beta cDNA libraries contained unique molecular identifiers. TCRdb reprocessed the PCR reads via MiXCR and lists one record per CDR3 protein. Among roughly 870,000 distinct CDR3 sequences, approximately 57% were seen once, and the ten largest hold approximately 4.3%. These receptors' antigens are unknown. Source material: blood. The receptors derive from a girl aged 10 to 17 with multiple sclerosis.

The CDR3 protein is CASSWTSGGSSYNEQFF. For the CDR3, the DNA is TGTGCCAGCAGCTGGACTAGCGGGGGCAGCTCCTACAATGAGCAGTTCTTC. The chain is built from TRBV7-9 and TRBJ2-1; TRBD2 aligns across 13 bases. Germline V CDR1 and CDR2: SEHNR, FQNEAQ (reference sequence). With 4 bases clipped from V and 0 bases from J, the junction kept 3 bases outside the gene matches. CDR3 length: 17 amino acids.

This clonotype was observed a few times. This chain uses TRBV5-1 with TRBJ1-2; TRBD1 might be the D (5 bases). Looked up from germline, CDR1 is SGHRS and CDR2 is YFSETQ. The CDR3 totals 15 residues. Trimming pared 1 base from V and 0 bases from J, leaving 10 bases between. CDR3 nucleotides: TGCGCCAGCAGCTTGCAGGGTTCCCCTAACTATGGCTACACCTTC. Translation gives CASSLQGSPNYGYTF.

Only a few counts were recorded for this clonotype. J is TRBJ2-4 and V is TRBV18; D is unresolved. The J call may be faulty, since TRBJ2-7 better matches the DNA end. CDR1 and CDR2 from the germline V gene are KGHSH and LQKENI. The CDR3 is 14 amino acids. CDR3 coding DNA: TGTGCCAGCTCACCACAAGCTGTAGACTACGAGCAGTACTTC. The encoded protein is CASSPQAVDYEQYF.

The gene calls are TRBV10-3 and TRBJ2-1, with D unclear. With 7 bases removed from V and 7 bases from J, the gap between germline ends came to 17 bases. The CDR3 consists of 14 residues. The germline V gene encodes CDR1 ENHRY and CDR2 SYGVKD. The CDR3 DNA reads TGTGCCATCAATCATCCCGGCCTCGCGAATGAGCAGTTCTTC. It codes for CAINHPGLANEQFF.

V and J are TRBV11-2 and TRBJ2-2, with 9 bases lining up with TRBD1. Germline trimming cut 0 bases from V and 5 bases from J; bases unmatched to any gene: 7. Germline CDR1 is SGHAT and CDR2 is FQNNGV. The length of the CDR3 is 17 residues. The CDR3 here is CASSLDSGTGRTGELFF. The CDR3 nucleotides are TGTGCCAGCAGCTTAGATTCCGGGACAGGGCGAACCGGGGAGCTGTTTTTT.